This T cell receptor (beta chain) is drawn from a study of CD8 T cells in ankylosing spondylitis. Broader study findings: Earlier work had already found some motif variants in reactive arthritis synovial fluid and blood.

TCRdb passed the 5' RACE reads through MiXCR, listing each CDR3 protein once. The table records about 240,000 distinct CDR3 sequences, roughly 8.2% of them present only once. This clonotype was seen many times. Its antigen is as yet unknown. Looked up from germline, CDR1 is SGHTA and CDR2 is FQGNSA. V shed 3 bases, J shed 0 bases, and the junction held 4 bases outside the gene matches. CDR3 size: 17 residues. This receptor was taken from a female donor with ankylosing spondylitis or in good health (not recorded which). The chain is built from TRBV7-2 and TRBJ1-4; TRBD1 aligns across 10 bases. Sequencing was performed on blood, either unsorted or a sorted T cell fraction (not recorded which). CDR3 sequence: CASSFRDRGATNEKLFF. In DNA, the CDR3 is TGTGCCAGCAGCTTTAGGGACAGGGGAGCAACTAATGAAAAACTGTTTTTT.